This T cell receptor (beta chain) was documented in a study of shared clonotypes between healthy human individuals. This clone was observed a single time. The data were produced by immunoSEQ multiplex PCR, yet TCRdb's version contains in-frame clones alone and is incomplete. This sample has almost 750,000 clones; over 60% occur once, and the top ten carry under 2%. V lost 8 bases and J lost 2, with 12 bases in between. The CDR3 runs to 14 residues. CDR1 is LNHNV, CDR2 YYDKDF, per germline (reference sequence). This chain links TRBV15 with TRBJ2-2, with D possibly being TRBD1 (6 bases). This sequence originates from a woman under 40 in good health. Source material: memory CD4+ T cells sorted from blood. Sample subset: CD45RA-negative fraction. The CDR3 loop reads CATRGQKNTGELFF. CDR3 bases: TGTGCCACCCGAGGACAGAAAAACACCGGGGAGCTGTTTTTT. Looking up the rest from reference TRBV15 and TRBJ2-2 gives the full variable domain: DAMVIQNPRYQVTQFGKPVTLSCSQTLNHNVMYWYQQKSSQAPKLLFHYYDKDFNNEADTPDNFQSRRPNTSFCFLDIRSPGLGDTAMYLCATRGQKNTGELFFGEGSRLTVL.